Listed below are T cell receptor beta chains from one sample, sequenced in a study of T cell repertoires in cytomegalovirus infection. For these TCRs, the target antigens are not known. TCRdb independently ran MiXCR on the reads; one entry per CDR3 protein. The sample lists around 570,000 distinct CDR3 sequences; roughly 43% were seen once. The sample in question was cultured PBMCs, obtained from culture after CMV antigen stimulation. The receptors come from a human donor in good health (CMV status not recorded). Some clones in this sample may be carry-over from other donors' samples. Each CDR3 is given with its conserved first and last residue. D genes are given only for firm matches. Some rows mark clone size as missing; the rest say once, few, many or name a class of expanded clone.

J: TRBJ2-5
D: -
size: few
V: TRBV10-3
CDR3: CAISESIGQGAQETQYF
DNA: TGTGCCATCAGTGAGTCGATCGGGCAGGGAGCCCAAGAGACCCAGTACTTC

J: TRBJ2-3
D: -
size: many
V: TRBV7-8
CDR3: CASERVGGASTDTQYF
DNA: TGTGCCAGCGAGAGGGTTGGGGGGGCTAGCACAGATACGCAGTATTTT

J: TRBJ2-1
D: TRBD2
size: -
V: TRBV7-4
CDR3: CASSLAPSGRAEQFF
DNA: TGTGCCAGCAGCTTAGCACCTAGCGGGAGAGCCGAGCAGTTCTTC

J: TRBJ2-1
D: -
size: -
V: TRBV7-2
CDR3: CASSLLGRDGGQFF
DNA: TGTGCCAGCAGCTTATTGGGGCGGGACGGGGGGCAGTTCTTC

J: TRBJ2-1
D: -
size: -
V: TRBV7-6
CDR3: CASSLALGSTSEQFF
DNA: TGTGCCAGCAGCTTAGCGCTTGGCTCTACAAGTGAGCAGTTCTTC

J: TRBJ2-1
D: TRBD1
size: -
V: TRBV18
CDR3: CASSPRGLGQGRNEQFF
DNA: TGTGCCAGCTCACCCCGTGGACTGGGACAGGGTCGAAATGAGCAGTTCTTC

J: TRBJ2-1
D: -
size: -
V: TRBV18
CDR3: CASSPRDGSSYNEQFF
DNA: TGTGCCAGCTCACCTAGGGACGGAAGCTCCTACAATGAGCAGTTCTTC

J: TRBJ2-1
D: -
size: -
V: TRBV5-4
CDR3: CASSSSGPASYNEQFF
DNA: TGTGCCAGCAGCTCTTCCGGACCCGCATCCTACAATGAGCAGTTCTTC

J: TRBJ2-2
D: -
size: -
V: TRBV11-3
CDR3: CASSLALVGNSNTGELFF
DNA: TGTGCCAGCAGCTTAGCCCTCGTGGGGAACTCGAACACCGGGGAGCTGTTTTTT

J: TRBJ1-1
D: -
size: -
V: TRBV11-3
CDR3: CASSRGTSRAFF
DNA: TGTGCCAGCAGCCGAGGGACATCCAGGGCTTTCTTT

J: TRBJ2-7
D: -
size: -
V: TRBV24-1
CDR3: CATSDRYEQYF
DNA: TGTGCCACCAGTGATAGATACGAGCAGTACTTC

J: TRBJ2-7
D: -
size: -
V: TRBV11-2
CDR3: CASGVGQKQYF
DNA: TGTGCCAGCGGGGTAGGACAGAAGCAGTACTTC

J: TRBJ1-2
D: TRBD1
size: -
V: TRBV2
CDR3: CASRGQGFYGYTF
DNA: TGTGCCAGCAGAGGACAGGGGTTCTATGGCTACACCTTC

J: TRBJ2-5
D: TRBD1
size: few
V: TRBV7-9
CDR3: CASTPTGASETQYF
DNA: TGTGCCAGCACACCGACAGGGGCATCAGAGACCCAGTACTTC

J: TRBJ2-3
D: TRBD2
size: -
V: TRBV20-1
CDR3: CSATERTSGDTQYF
DNA: TGCAGTGCTACCGAGCGGACTAGTGGAGATACGCAGTATTTT

J: TRBJ2-3
D: -
size: -
V: TRBV4-3
CDR3: CASSQEDRRQFTQYF
DNA: TGCGCCAGCAGCCAAGAGGACAGACGTCAGTTTACGCAGTATTTT

J: TRBJ2-1
D: -
size: -
V: TRBV4-3
CDR3: CASSQETRGREQFF
DNA: TGCGCCAGCAGCCAAGAAACCAGGGGACGTGAGCAGTTCTTC

J: TRBJ2-1
D: TRBD2
size: few
V: TRBV7-2
CDR3: CASSSQGLAGFYNEQFF
DNA: TGTGCCAGCAGCTCCCAAGGACTAGCGGGTTTTTACAATGAGCAGTTCTTC

J: TRBJ2-7
D: TRBD2
size: many
V: TRBV7-8
CDR3: CASSLDPSGGAEQYF
DNA: TGTGCCAGCAGCTTGGATCCTAGCGGGGGGGCCGAGCAGTACTTC

J: TRBJ1-6
D: -
size: -
V: TRBV7-2
CDR3: CASSLERPSPLHF
DNA: TGTGCCAGCAGCTTAGAAAGGCCATCACCCCTCCACTTT